This entry is about one TCR beta chain. With 60 Vbeta and 13 Jbeta primers, the PCR was carried out. Sequencing used immunoSEQ multiplex PCR; TCRdb keeps in-frame clones, though not all of them. The table records around 150,000 clones, roughly 80% of them present only once. This entry comes from a study of cytomegalovirus exposure and HLA in healthy donors. V lost 0 bases, J lost 4 bases, and 4 bases stayed unmatched. There are 15 residues in the CDR3. CDR1 and CDR2 (germline): ENHRY, SYGVKD. The specimen was PBMCs. The TCR was taken from a male donor in good health and CMV-seropositive. The chain joins TRBV10-3 to TRBJ2-5, with 8 bases fitting TRBD2. CDR3 nucleotide sequence: TGTGCCATCAGTGAGTCGAACGGGGGGGCAGAGACCCAGTACTTC. Its translation is CAISESNGGAETQYF.